Shown below are 7 T cell receptor beta chains from a single sample sequenced in a study of T cell responses to AZD1222 COVID-19 vaccine. This table comes from immunoSEQ multiplex PCR, and its TCRdb copy is limited to in-frame clones, with some not included. The sample holds about 150,000 clones; about 93% are singletons and the top ten take approximately 2%. The sequenced sample was peripheral blood, obtained on day 0 of AZD1222 vaccination. Receptor source: an adult in good health.

This clone has only one observation. This chain connects TRBV7-9 to TRBJ1-2; no definite D call. The CDR3 spans 12 residues. V dropped 3 bases and J dropped 3 bases, with 5 bases sitting between them. The germline V gene has CDR1 SEHNR and CDR2 FQNEAQ (reference sequence). CDR3 in amino acids: CASSLGDYGYTF. The CDR3 DNA reads TGTGCCAGCAGCTTGGGAGACTATGGCTACACCTTC.

V gene TRBV5-4 combines with J gene TRBJ2-1; D possibly corresponds to TRBD1 (8 bases). The CDR3 contains 16 residues. Trimming stripped 4 bases from V and 6 bases from J, with 20 bases between. Germline V gene sequence: CDR1 SGHNT, CDR2 YYREEE (reference sequence). This CDR3 is CASSPINRGRANEQFF. The CDR3 DNA reads TGTGCCAGCAGCCCCATCAACAGGGGGAGGGCCAATGAGCAGTTCTTC.

This rearrangement joins TRBV14 to TRBJ2-7, with 8 bases identical to TRBD1. Germline CDR1 is SGHDN and CDR2 is FVKESK. V was clipped by 4 bases and J by 2 bases; unmatched bases: 4. The CDR3 totals 14 residues. CDR3 DNA sequence: TGTGCCAGCAGCCCTCGGACAGGGCCCTACGAGCAGTACTTC. Its protein product is CASSPRTGPYEQYF.

The chain uses TRBV5-1 and TRBJ1-5; a possible D gene is TRBD1 (5 bases). This CDR3 region has 15 residues. The V gene lost 4 bases and the J gene lost 0 bases, with 11 bases spanning the gap. Germline assignment: CDR1 SGHRS and CDR2 YFSETQ. CDR3 sequence reads: CASSQGTTSNQPQHF. The DNA of the CDR3 is TGCGCCAGCAGCCAAGGGACGACTAGCAATCAGCCCCAGCATTTT.

DNA for the CDR3: TGTGCCAGCAACTGGGCCTATAGCAATCAGCCCCAGCATTTT. Its translation: CASNWAYSNQPQHF. V is TRBV2 and J is TRBJ1-5, with D uncertain. Trimming removed 7 bases at V and 0 bases at J, with 10 bases between. The germline V gene has CDR1 SNHLY and CDR2 FYNNEI. CDR3 length: 14 amino acids.

The CDR3 protein is CASSRAGELFF. Here the CDR3 DNA reads TGTGCCAGCAGCCGGGCCGGGGAGCTGTTTTTT. The chain recombines TRBV3-1 (or the pseudogene TRBV3-2) with TRBJ2-2; no clear D. Germline CDR1 LGHDT, CDR2 YNNKEL (reference sequence). CDR3 length equals 11 residues. V lost 4 bases and J 6 bases, leaving 3 bases between the germline ends.

This clone was counted once. The CDR3, as DNA: TGTGCTAGTGTACAGGGAATAATCTCCGGGGAGCTGTTTTTT. Protein: CASVQGIISGELFF. The V gene is TRBV12-5, the J gene TRBJ2-2, with TRBD1 as a possible D gene (6 bases). The V gene's germline CDR1 is LGHNT and CDR2 FRNRAP. Trimming stripped 7 bases from V and 6 bases from J, with 15 bases between. The CDR3 extends over 14 amino acids.